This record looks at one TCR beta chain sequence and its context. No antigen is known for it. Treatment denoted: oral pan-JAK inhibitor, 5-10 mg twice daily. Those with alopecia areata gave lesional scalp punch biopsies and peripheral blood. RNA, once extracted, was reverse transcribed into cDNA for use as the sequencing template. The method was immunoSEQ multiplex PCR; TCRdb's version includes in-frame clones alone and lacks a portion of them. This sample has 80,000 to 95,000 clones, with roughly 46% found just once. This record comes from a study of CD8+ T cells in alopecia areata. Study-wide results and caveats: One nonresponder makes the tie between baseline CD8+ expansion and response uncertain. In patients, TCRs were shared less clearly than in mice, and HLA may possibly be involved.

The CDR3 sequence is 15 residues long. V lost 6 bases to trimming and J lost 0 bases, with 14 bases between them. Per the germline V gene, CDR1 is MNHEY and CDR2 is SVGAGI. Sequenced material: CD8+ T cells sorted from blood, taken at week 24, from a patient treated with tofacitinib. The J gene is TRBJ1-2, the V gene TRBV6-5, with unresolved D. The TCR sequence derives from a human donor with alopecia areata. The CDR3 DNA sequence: TGTGCCAGCAGCCTACGGGGAGGAGCTAACTATGGCTACACCTTC. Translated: CASSLRGGANYGYTF.